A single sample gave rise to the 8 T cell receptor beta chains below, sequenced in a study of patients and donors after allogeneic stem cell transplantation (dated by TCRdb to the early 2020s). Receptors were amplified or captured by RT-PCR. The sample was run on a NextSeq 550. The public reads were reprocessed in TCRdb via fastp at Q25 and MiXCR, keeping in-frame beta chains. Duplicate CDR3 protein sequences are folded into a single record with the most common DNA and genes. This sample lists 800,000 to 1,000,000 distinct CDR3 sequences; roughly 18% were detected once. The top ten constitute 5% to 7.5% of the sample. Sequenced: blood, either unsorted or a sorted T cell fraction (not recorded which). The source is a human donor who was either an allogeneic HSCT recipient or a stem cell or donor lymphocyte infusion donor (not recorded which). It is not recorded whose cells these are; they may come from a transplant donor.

This chain's CDR3 is CASSVPGLAGLYEQYF. The CDR3 DNA is TGTGCCAGCAGTGTTCCGGGACTAGCGGGTCTATACGAGCAGTACTTC. V usage is TRBV25-1 and J usage is TRBJ2-7; 12 bases map to TRBD2. The germline CDR1 and CDR2 sequences are MGHDK and SYGVNS. V gave up 4 bases and J gave up 4 bases; unmatched junction bases: 8. The CDR3 extends over 16 amino acids.

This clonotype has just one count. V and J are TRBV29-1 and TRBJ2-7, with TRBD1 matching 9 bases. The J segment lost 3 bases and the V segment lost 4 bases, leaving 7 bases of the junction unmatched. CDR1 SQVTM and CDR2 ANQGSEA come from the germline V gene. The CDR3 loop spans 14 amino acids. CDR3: CSVGDRGIGYEQYF. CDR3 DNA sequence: TGCAGCGTTGGAGACAGGGGGATAGGCTACGAGCAGTACTTC.

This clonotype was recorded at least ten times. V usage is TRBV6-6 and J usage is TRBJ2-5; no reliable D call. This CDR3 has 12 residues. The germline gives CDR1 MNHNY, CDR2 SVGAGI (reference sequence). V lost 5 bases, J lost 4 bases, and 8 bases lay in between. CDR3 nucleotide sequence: TGTGCCAGCAGTCCCTGGGGAGAGACCCAGTACTTC. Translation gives CASSPWGETQYF.

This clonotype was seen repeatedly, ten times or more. The CDR3 reads CASSTRQGGQYF. In nucleotides, the CDR3 is TGTGCCAGCAGCACCCGACAGGGCGGACAGTACTTC. The chain is built from TRBV3-1 and TRBJ2-7, with TRBD1 matching 7 bases. This CDR3 has 12 amino acids. V lost 5 bases and J lost 10; bases outside the gene matches: 8. Germline CDR1 is LGHDT and CDR2 is YNNKEL (reference sequence).

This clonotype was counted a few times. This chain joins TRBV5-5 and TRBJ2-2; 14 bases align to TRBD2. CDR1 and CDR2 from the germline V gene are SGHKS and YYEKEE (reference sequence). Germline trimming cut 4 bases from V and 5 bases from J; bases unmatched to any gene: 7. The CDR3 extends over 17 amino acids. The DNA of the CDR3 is TGTGCCAGCAGCAGGGGACTAGCGGGAGTAGGGACCGGGGAGCTGTTTTTT. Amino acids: CASSRGLAGVGTGELFF.

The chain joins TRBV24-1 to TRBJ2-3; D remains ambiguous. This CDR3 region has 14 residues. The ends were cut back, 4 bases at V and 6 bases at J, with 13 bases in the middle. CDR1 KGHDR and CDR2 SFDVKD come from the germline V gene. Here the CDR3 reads CATSEYESGDTQYF. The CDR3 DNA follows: TGTGCCACCAGTGAGTACGAGTCGGGTGATACGCAGTATTTT.

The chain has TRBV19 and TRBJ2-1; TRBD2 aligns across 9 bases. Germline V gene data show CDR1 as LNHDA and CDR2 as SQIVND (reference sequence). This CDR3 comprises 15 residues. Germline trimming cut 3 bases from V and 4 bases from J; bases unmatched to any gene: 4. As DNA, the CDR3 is TGTGCCAGTAGTATCTCGACTAGCGGTTACAATGAGCAGTTCTTC. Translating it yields CASSISTSGYNEQFF.

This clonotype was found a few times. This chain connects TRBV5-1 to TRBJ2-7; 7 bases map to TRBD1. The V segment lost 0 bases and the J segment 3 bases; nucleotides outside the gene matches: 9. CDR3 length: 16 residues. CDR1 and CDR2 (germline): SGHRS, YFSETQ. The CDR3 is CASSLGADRVVYEQYF. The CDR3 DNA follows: TGCGCCAGCAGCTTGGGCGCAGACAGGGTTGTCTACGAGCAGTACTTC. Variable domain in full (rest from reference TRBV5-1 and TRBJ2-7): KAGVTQTPRYLIKTRGQQVTLSCSPISGHRSVSWYQQTPGQGLQFLFEYFSETQRNKGNFPGRFSGRQFSNSRSEMNVSTLELGDSALYLCASSLGADRVVYEQYFGPGTRLTVT.